This T cell receptor (beta chain) emerged from a study of T cells in Graves' hyperthyroidism and ophthalmopathy. Across the study: Upon initial diagnosis and before any treatment, peripheral blood was collected.

What was amplified from RNA transcripts were TCR beta CDR3 regions. With the HTBI primer set, the TCR CDR3 went through a first round of RT-PCR. TCRdb redid the calling of the multiplex PCR reads with MiXCR, one entry per CDR3 protein. The sample consists of about 260,000 distinct CDR3 sequences, 22% of them appearing once. V was shortened by 4 bases and J by 4 bases, with 17 bases between the two germline ends. The length of the CDR3 is 16 residues. The germline V gene encodes CDR1 SNHLY and CDR2 FYNNEI. The rearrangement uses TRBV2 and TRBJ1-5; D possibly corresponds to TRBD1 (6 bases). The sequenced sample consisted of blood. This TCR was sampled from a young man with Graves' ophthalmopathy. The CDR3 region has the DNA TGTGCCAGCAGTGGTATCGGGGGCTATCCTAATCAGCCCCAGCATTTT. It translates to CASSGIGGYPNQPQHF.